The 32 T cell receptor beta chains listed next were all sequenced from one sample in a study of OX40 agonist ivuxolimab in advanced cancers. The repertoire was sequenced with immunoSEQ multiplex PCR; TCRdb's copy has only in-frame clones and lacks some. The data hold tens of thousands of clones, with more than 80% observed a single time. The specimen comprised CD4+ or CD8+ T cells sorted from blood, sampled in a trial of the OX40 agonist ivuxolimab. These TCRs come from an adult with an advanced solid tumor such as melanoma, head and neck, liver or kidney cancer.

This chain links TRBV7-3 with TRBJ2-2, with D maybe TRBD1 (5 bases). The germline gives CDR1 SGHTA, CDR2 FQGTGA. Trimming cost V 6 bases and J 1 base, with 12 bases left between them. The CDR3 runs 15 residues. DNA for the CDR3: TGTGCCAGCAGTCCGACAGCGATGAACACCGGGGAGCTGTTTTTT. Translating gives CASSPTAMNTGELFF.

The chain uses TRBV6-1 and TRBJ2-7; 8 nucleotides agree with TRBD2. The CDR3 covers 13 residues. The germline V gene encodes CDR1 MNHNS and CDR2 SASEGT. V lost 7 bases and J lost 6; bases outside the gene matches: 8. CDR3 in DNA: TGTGCCAGCACAAAGGGACTAGTGGGCGAGCAGTACTTC. Its translation is CASTKGLVGEQYF.

V gene TRBV4-1 combines with J gene TRBJ1-5, with 10 bases identical to TRBD1. Germline trimming cut 3 bases from V and 5 bases from J; bases unmatched to any gene: 1. CDR1 and CDR2 (germline): MGHRA, YSYEKL. The CDR3 extends over 14 amino acids. CDR3 DNA: TGCGCCAGCAGCCATGGGACAGGGGATCAGCCCCAGCATTTT. Translated, it gives CASSHGTGDQPQHF.

The chain couples TRBV6-5 to TRBJ2-7; 9 bases are a match to TRBD1. Germline lookup yields CDR1 MNHEY and CDR2 SVGAGI. The CDR3 is 15 amino acids. Germline trimming cut 8 bases from V and 3 bases from J; bases unmatched to any gene: 11. CDR3 sequence reads: CASPRLTGGNYEQYF. CDR3 sequence (DNA): TGTGCCAGCCCAAGACTGACAGGGGGGAACTACGAGCAGTACTTC.

J is TRBJ1-2 and V is TRBV2, with 10 bases aligning to TRBD1. CDR3 length equals 13 residues. The V gene end was trimmed by 7 bases and the J gene end by 5 bases; junction bases not matched to a gene: 4. Germline CDR1 reads SNHLY; CDR2 reads FYNNEI. This chain's CDR3 is CASNWDRGYGYTF. CDR3 coding DNA: TGTGCCAGCAACTGGGACAGGGGTTATGGCTACACCTTC.

The J gene is TRBJ2-7, the V gene TRBV13, with 10 bases lining up with TRBD2. This CDR3 contains 16 residues. Germline CDR1 PRHDT, CDR2 FYEKMQ (reference sequence). J gave up 2 bases and V 5 bases, and 9 bases lay outside the gene matches. The CDR3 loop is CASSPGLAEAPYEQYF. CDR3 bases: TGTGCCAGCAGCCCCGGACTAGCGGAGGCCCCCTACGAGCAGTACTTC.

The J gene is TRBJ2-1, the V gene TRBV2; TRBD2 matches at 7 bases. The CDR3 totals 17 residues. Trimming at V came to 3 bases and at J to 0 bases, leaving 8 bases not matched to a gene. Germline CDR1 is SNHLY and CDR2 is FYNNEI. The CDR3 DNA is TGTGCCAGCAGTGACACCCCGGGACTAAACTCCTACAATGAGCAGTTCTTC. Its protein is CASSDTPGLNSYNEQFF.

This rearrangement joins TRBV29-1 to TRBJ2-7; D is unclear. The CDR3 is 11 residues long. Trimming stripped 7 bases from V and 1 base from J, with 8 bases between. Germline V lookup: CDR1 SQVTM, CDR2 ANQGSEA. CDR3 loop: CSARLSYEQYF. CDR3 bases: TGCAGCGCAAGATTATCCTACGAGCAGTACTTC.

The V and J genes are TRBV4-1 and TRBJ2-7; a possible D gene is TRBD2 (5 bases). This CDR3 is built from 15 residues. The V and J ends lost 1 base and 6 bases respectively, with 16 bases between them. Germline lookup yields CDR1 MGHRA and CDR2 YSYEKL. CDR3 sequence (DNA): TGCGCCAGCAGCCAAGGGGTCGTGCGAGGGCGCGAGCAGTACTTC. Residues: CASSQGVVRGREQYF.

This clone was seen a single time. The V and J genes are TRBV7-3 and TRBJ2-3; D may correspond to TRBD1 or TRBD2 (6 bases each). The CDR3 has 15 residues. The V end lost 2 bases, the J end lost 2 bases, and 11 bases lay between the germline ends. Per the germline V gene, CDR1 is SGHTA and CDR2 is FQGTGA. CDR3 DNA: TGTGCCAGCAGCTTATTGGGGGGCCCCACAGATACGCAGTATTTT. It encodes CASSLLGGPTDTQYF.

The V and J genes are TRBV7-9 and TRBJ2-1; TRBD2 aligns across 11 bases. This CDR3 spans 14 amino acids. The junction had 1 base not matched to a gene; V was cut back by 2 bases and J by 7 bases. From germline, CDR1 is SEHNR and CDR2 FQNEAQ (reference sequence). The CDR3 DNA sequence: TGTGCCAGCAGCTTAACTAGCGGGGGAAATGAGCAGTTCTTC. The encoded protein is CASSLTSGGNEQFF.

This chain links TRBV4-2 with TRBJ2-2; TRBD1 matches at 8 bases. The CDR3 consists of 16 residues. Trimming cost V 7 bases and J 3 bases; bases outside gene matches: 10. Germline lookup yields CDR1 LGHNA and CDR2 YNFKEQ. CDR3 sequence (DNA): TGTGCCAGCACACCCGCGGACAGGGCATACACCGGGGAGCTGTTTTTT. This gives the protein CASTPADRAYTGELFF.

The chain combines TRBV7-2 with TRBJ2-7; maybe TRBD2 (6 bases). V lost 2 bases, J lost 3 bases, and 14 bases lay in between. The CDR3 has 15 amino acids. Looked up from germline, CDR1 is SGHTA and CDR2 is FQGNSA. CDR3 loop: CASSLHIGSNYEQYF. The CDR3 DNA is TGTGCCAGCAGCTTACATATCGGGAGTAACTACGAGCAGTACTTC.

The chain has TRBV19 and TRBJ2-7; TRBD1 is a possible D gene (5 bases). Deletions cut 4 bases from V and 2 bases from J, with 9 bases between. The CDR3 consists of 13 residues. Germline CDR1 reads LNHDA; CDR2 reads SQIVND (reference sequence). CDR3 residues: CASSSQGPYEQYF. CDR3 nucleotide sequence: TGTGCCAGTAGTAGCCAGGGCCCCTACGAGCAGTACTTC.

The CDR3: CASSERGTDGPYGYTF. The CDR3 coding sequence is TGTGCCAGCAGCGAGAGAGGGACAGACGGTCCTTATGGCTACACCTTC. V is TRBV13 and J is TRBJ1-2; TRBD1 matches at 7 bases. The V gene end was trimmed by 5 bases and the J gene end by 5 bases; junction bases not matched to a gene: 14. The CDR3 totals 16 residues. The V gene's germline CDR1 is PRHDT and CDR2 FYEKMQ (reference sequence).

CDR3 nucleotides: TGTGCCAGCAGCCCGGACAGGCCCCCTTACGAGCAGTACTTC. Translating it yields CASSPDRPPYEQYF. The chain links TRBV6-1 to TRBJ2-7, with 7 bases matching TRBD1. The CDR3 spans 14 residues. Losses at the gene ends were 6 bases for V and 4 bases for J; bases not matched to a gene: 9. Germline V CDR1 and CDR2: MNHNS, SASEGT.

V and J are TRBV6-5 and TRBJ2-1; D is unclear. CDR3 size: 13 residues. Trimming stripped 7 bases from V and 5 bases from J, with 12 bases between. Germline V gene sequence: CDR1 MNHEY, CDR2 SVGAGI. CDR3 sequence (DNA): TGTGCCAGCACCCGTACAGCAAACAATGAGCAGTTCTTC. It yields the protein CASTRTANNEQFF.

This chain connects TRBV6-6 to TRBJ1-1, with 8 bases that match TRBD1. The CDR3 loop spans 13 amino acids. Unmatched junction bases numbered 3, after V lost 7 bases and J lost 2 bases. Germline loops: CDR1 MNHNY, CDR2 SVGAGI (reference sequence). CDR3 protein: CASTGTGNTEAFF. The CDR3, as DNA: TGTGCCAGCACCGGGACAGGTAACACTGAAGCTTTCTTT.

This clone is a singleton in its sample. The chain couples TRBV7-9 to TRBJ1-5; D gene ambiguous. The germline V gene encodes CDR1 SEHNR and CDR2 FQNEAQ (reference sequence). V shed 3 bases and J shed 5 bases, with 17 bases lying between them. The CDR3 totals 16 residues. CDR3 DNA sequence: TGTGCCAGCAGCTTGGGCCGATTTGCGGACGATCAGCCCCAGCATTTT. Residues: CASSLGRFADDQPQHF.

The rearrangement links TRBV4-2 to TRBJ2-1; TRBD2 agrees at 10 bases. V lost 0 bases to trimming and J lost 4 bases; unmatched junction nucleotides: 9. In germline, CDR1 is LGHNA, CDR2 YNFKEQ. The CDR3 is made up of 18 amino acids. The CDR3 here is CASSQEITGTSVYNEQFF. The CDR3 DNA reads as TGTGCCAGCAGCCAAGAAATTACCGGGACTAGCGTTTACAATGAGCAGTTCTTC.

The chain links TRBV7-6 to TRBJ2-7, with 8 bases matching TRBD1. The junction had 11 bases not matched to a gene; V was cut back by 5 bases and J by 2 bases. Germline V CDR1 and CDR2: SGHVS, FNYEAQ. This CDR3 has 16 residues. The CDR3 sequence is CASSPAPGQVTYEQYF. Here the CDR3 DNA reads TGTGCCAGCAGCCCCGCCCCGGGACAGGTGACCTACGAGCAGTACTTC.

V gene TRBV7-8 combines with J gene TRBJ2-3; D possibly matches TRBD1 or TRBD2 (5 bases each). Deletions cut 5 bases from V and 0 bases from J, with 12 bases between. The CDR3 contains 15 residues. Germline CDR1 SGHVS, CDR2 FQNEAQ. The CDR3 loop reads CASSLGTASTDTQYF. The CDR3 DNA sequence: TGTGCCAGCAGCCTAGGGACGGCGAGCACAGATACGCAGTATTTT. The complete variable domain, with remaining parts taken from reference TRBV7-8 and TRBJ2-3, reads GAGVSQSPRYKVAKRGQDVALRCDPISGHVSLFWYQQALGQGPEFLTYFQNEAQLDKSGLPSDRFFAERPEGSVSTLKIQRTQQEDSAVYLCASSLGTASTDTQYFGPGTRLTVL.

This clone was counted once. This sequence joins TRBV27 and TRBJ1-1, with 12 bases lining up with TRBD1. The CDR3 runs 16 residues. CDR1 MNHEY and CDR2 SMNVEV come from the germline V gene (reference sequence). V dropped 5 bases and J dropped 5; count of bases not matched to a gene: 9. The DNA for the CDR3 is TGTGCCAGCAGTCCCCCGGGACAGGGGGCAAATACTGAAGCTTTCTTT. Its translation: CASSPPGQGANTEAFF.

This clone was seen just once. The chain carries TRBV10-2 and TRBJ2-1; 10 bases line up with TRBD2. The CDR3 totals 16 residues. Unmatched junction bases numbered 9, after V lost 5 bases and J lost 5 bases. Per germline, CDR1 WSHSY and CDR2 SAAADI. CDR3 in amino acids: CASSLLAGEWDNEQFF. CDR3 DNA sequence: TGCGCCAGCAGTTTGCTAGCGGGGGAGTGGGACAATGAGCAGTTCTTC.

The chain has TRBV4-1 and TRBJ2-3; D is ambiguous. The CDR3 extends over 15 amino acids. Germline values: CDR1 MGHRA, CDR2 YSYEKL. V shed 2 bases and J shed 2 bases, with 11 bases lying between them. CDR3 sequence reads: CASSQFSQNTDTQYF. CDR3 DNA sequence: TGCGCCAGCAGCCAATTCAGTCAGAACACAGATACGCAGTATTTT.

The chain uses TRBV2 and TRBJ1-2; 7 nucleotides agree with TRBD1. The CDR3 sequence is 13 residues long. V was pared by 3 bases and J by 6 bases, with 4 bases of the junction left unmatched. The V gene's germline CDR1 is SNHLY and CDR2 FYNNEI. For the CDR3, the DNA is TGTGCCAGCAGTGACAGGGGGGTCAATGGCTACACCTTC. Translating it yields CASSDRGVNGYTF.

The rearrangement uses TRBV5-1 and TRBJ2-5; the D gene is possibly TRBD2 (6 bases). CDR1 SGHRS and CDR2 YFSETQ come from the germline V gene. This CDR3 has 19 residues. Deletions cut 0 bases from V and 2 bases from J, with 23 bases between. The CDR3 region is CASSLAFRGKHDVQETQYF. The CDR3 DNA is TGCGCCAGCAGCTTGGCCTTCCGGGGGAAACATGATGTACAAGAGACCCAGTACTTC.

DNA for the CDR3: TGTGCCAGCAGCGCAAGGACGTCGGACATTCAGTACTTC. It is translated as CASSARTSDIQYF. The chain employs TRBV7-9 and TRBJ2-4; D gene unclear. The V end lost 5 bases, the J end lost 8 bases, and 13 bases lay between the germline ends. Germline CDR1 SEHNR, CDR2 FQNEAQ (reference sequence). This CDR3 is built from 13 residues.

The gene calls are TRBV5-4 and TRBJ2-7; no clear D. With 4 bases removed from V and 6 bases from J, the gap between germline ends came to 17 bases. The CDR3 has 14 amino acids. CDR1 is SGHNT and CDR2 is YYREEE in the germline V gene (reference sequence). This CDR3 is CASSRPQVNAEQYF. The CDR3 nucleotides read TGTGCCAGCAGCAGGCCTCAGGTAAATGCCGAGCAGTACTTC.

This rearrangement joins TRBV10-1 to TRBJ2-5, with D possibly matching TRBD1 (6 bases). CDR1 is WNHNN, CDR2 SYGVQD, per germline (reference sequence). CDR3 length equals 13 residues. Trimming removed 6 bases at V and 1 base at J, with 9 bases between. The CDR3 protein is CASSMDSQETQYF. Written as DNA, the CDR3 is TGCGCCAGCAGCATGGACAGCCAAGAGACCCAGTACTTC.

This chain links TRBV27 with TRBJ2-7, with TRBD2 matching over 7 bases. The CDR3 totals 13 residues. Germline V gene data show CDR1 as MNHEY and CDR2 as SMNVEV (reference sequence). V shed 4 bases, J shed 4 bases, and the junction held 4 bases outside the gene matches. DNA of the CDR3: TGTGCCAGCAGTTCCGGACTAGAATACGAGCAGTACTTC. It is translated as CASSSGLEYEQYF.

The chain uses TRBV27 and TRBJ1-2, with 10 positions matching TRBD1. The CDR3 extends over 14 amino acids. The V gene end was trimmed by 4 bases and the J gene end by 3 bases; junction bases not matched to a gene: 2. CDR1 MNHEY and CDR2 SMNVEV come from the germline V gene (reference sequence). The CDR3 spells CASSSGTGDYGYTF. DNA of the CDR3: TGTGCCAGCAGTTCAGGGACAGGGGACTATGGCTACACCTTC.